This TCR beta chain was sequenced in a study of blood T cell repertoires in COVID-19. For the study at large: T cells, B-cell-depleted T cells, or PBMCs provided the cDNA or gDNA that served as material.

V was trimmed by 3 bases and J by 7 bases, leaving 16 bases between them. This CDR3 has 16 amino acids. Germline loops: CDR1 KGHSH, CDR2 LQKENI. Some clones are missing from TCRdb's copy, which holds only in-frame ones; the method was immunoSEQ multiplex PCR. The sample yields roughly 25,000 clones, around 89% seen once. This TCR was sampled from a man between 65 and 80 years old with acute or convalescent COVID-19. The sequencing sample was made of peripheral blood. The chain joins TRBV18 to TRBJ1-6; D is possibly TRBD1 (6 bases). The CDR3 region is CASSPSMTGLNSPLHF. CDR3 bases: TGTGCCAGCTCACCCTCTATGACAGGCTTAAATTCACCCCTCCACTTT.